The 5 T cell receptor beta chains below all came from one sample that was sequenced in a study of beta chain features in type 1 diabetes. Sequenced material consisted of expressed TCRB transcripts (all of the isolated RNA was reverse transcribed). The table came from immunoSEQ multiplex PCR; TCRdb's copy has only in-frame clones and leaves some out. The sample carries around 300,000 clones, 11% recorded once. The sample comprised naive CD4+ T cells from blood. Receptors originate from a woman aged 30 to 39 in good health.

The chain has TRBV5-1 and TRBJ1-2; D gene ambiguous. The CDR3 consists of 13 residues. Per the germline V gene, CDR1 is SGHRS and CDR2 is YFSETQ. V was trimmed by 2 bases and J by 6 bases, leaving 11 bases between them. For the CDR3, the DNA is TGCGCCAGCAGCTTAACAGACCCAGATGGCTACACCTTC. As protein: CASSLTDPDGYTF.

V usage is TRBV27 and J usage is TRBJ2-3; the D is unclear. V dropped 1 base and J dropped 1 base, with 9 bases sitting between them. CDR1 and CDR2 from the germline V gene are MNHEY and SMNVEV (reference sequence). This CDR3 is built from 15 residues. In nucleotides, the CDR3 is TGTGCCAGCAGTTTATTCGGAGACCGCACAGATACGCAGTATTTT. Residues: CASSLFGDRTDTQYF.

The rearrangement uses TRBV11-3 and TRBJ2-1; D is unresolved. Trimming removed 6 bases from V and 5 bases from J, with 5 bases in between. Germline V gene lookup returns CDR1 SGHNT and CDR2 YENEEA. This CDR3 is built from 11 residues. The CDR3 is CASRRDNEQFF. In DNA form, the CDR3 reads TGTGCCAGCAGACGGGACAATGAGCAGTTCTTC.

This chain connects TRBV7-3 to TRBJ2-1; perhaps TRBD1 as D (6 bases). CDR3 length: 12 amino acids. V dropped 3 bases and J dropped 12 bases, with 12 bases sitting between them. The germline V gene has CDR1 SGHTA and CDR2 FQGTGA. The CDR3 is CASSFGGSGQFF. The CDR3 DNA is TGTGCCAGCAGCTTTGGGGGCTCGGGGCAGTTCTTC. Full variable domain (rest looked up from reference TRBV7-3 and TRBJ2-1): GAGVSQTPSNKVTEKGKYVELRCDPISGHTALYWYRQSLGQGPEFLIYFQGTGAADDSGLPNDRFFAVRPEGSVSTLKIQRTERGDSAVYLCASSFGGSGQFFGPGTRLTVL.

J is TRBJ1-5 and V is TRBV2; tentative D call: TRBD1 (6 bases). CDR1 is SNHLY and CDR2 is FYNNEI in the germline V gene. The CDR3 loop spans 14 amino acids. Deletions cut 5 bases from V and 6 bases from J, with 14 bases between. The CDR3 DNA sequence: TGTGCCAGCAGTCTTACAGGGCTGAGTCAGCCCCAGCATTTT. Translated: CASSLTGLSQPQHF.